This entry lists 2 T cell receptor beta chains sequenced from one sample in a study of blood T cell repertoires in COVID-19. Profiling relied on immunoSEQ multiplex PCR, and the TCRdb table lists in-frame clones only, not all of them. The sample shows about 440,000 clones, about nine tenths of them seen only once. Sequencing was carried out using peripheral blood. The receptors derive from a woman aged 50 to 65 with COVID-19, enrolled during active disease.

The gene calls are TRBV28 and TRBJ2-7, with D possibly being TRBD2 (5 bases). This CDR3 has 15 residues. Germline loops: CDR1 MDHEN, CDR2 SYDVKM. V was trimmed by 6 bases and J by 5 bases, leaving 20 bases between them. Written as DNA, the CDR3 is TGTGCCAGCAGCTACCCTCGGGAAGGAAGAGACGAGCAGTACTTC. Protein product: CASSYPREGRDEQYF.

The V call is TRBV5-1, the J call TRBJ1-1; 7 bases match TRBD1. This CDR3 is built from 15 residues. Unmatched junction bases numbered 7, after V lost 1 base and J lost 4 bases. In germline, CDR1 is SGHRS, CDR2 YFSETQ. As DNA, the CDR3 is TGCGCCAGCAGCTTGCGGGGCAGGGGGGCCACTGAAGCTTTCTTT. It translates to CASSLRGRGATEAFF.